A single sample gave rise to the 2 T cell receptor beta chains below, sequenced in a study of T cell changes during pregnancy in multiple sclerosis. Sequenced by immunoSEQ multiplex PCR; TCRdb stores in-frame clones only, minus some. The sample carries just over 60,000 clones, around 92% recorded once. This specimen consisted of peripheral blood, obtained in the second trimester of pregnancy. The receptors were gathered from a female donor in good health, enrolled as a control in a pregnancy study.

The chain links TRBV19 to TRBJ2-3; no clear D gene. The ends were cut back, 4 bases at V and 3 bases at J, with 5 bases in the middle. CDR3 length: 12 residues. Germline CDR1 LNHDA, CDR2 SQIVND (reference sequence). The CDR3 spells CASSTLTDTQYF. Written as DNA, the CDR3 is TGTGCCAGTAGTACCTTGACAGATACGCAGTATTTT.

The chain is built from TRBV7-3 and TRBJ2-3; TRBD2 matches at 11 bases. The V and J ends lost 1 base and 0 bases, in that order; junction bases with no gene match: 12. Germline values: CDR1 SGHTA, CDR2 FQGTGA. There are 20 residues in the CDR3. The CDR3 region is CASSLRASGGYITSTDTQYF. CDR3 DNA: TGTGCCAGCAGCTTAAGGGCTAGCGGGGGGTATATAACTAGCACAGATACGCAGTATTTT.